The next 7 T cell receptor beta chains were all read from a single sample in a study of cytomegalovirus exposure and HLA in healthy donors. The PCR contained 60 Vbeta and 13 Jbeta primers. The table came from immunoSEQ multiplex PCR; TCRdb's copy has only in-frame clones and leaves some out. The repertoire has roughly 130,000 clones, around 67% of them found once; the top ten carry 4.3%. The sequenced material came from PBMCs. All receptors come from a man aged 18 to 30 in good health and CMV-seropositive.

The chain links TRBV27 to TRBJ2-1, with D possibly being TRBD2 (5 bases). Germline CDR1 MNHEY, CDR2 SMNVEV (reference sequence). V gave up 5 bases and J gave up 0 bases, with 20 bases separating them. The CDR3 is 18 residues long. The CDR3 nucleotides read TGTGCCAGCAGTCCACCGCCCATTCAGCGGCCCTCCTACAATGAGCAGTTCTTC. Translating it yields CASSPPPIQRPSYNEQFF.

This chain joins TRBV9 and TRBJ2-1; TRBD1 matches 8 bases. There are 15 residues in the CDR3. CDR1 is SGDLS and CDR2 is YYNGEE in the germline V gene. The J segment lost 4 bases and the V segment lost 3 bases, leaving 6 bases of the junction unmatched. CDR3 nucleotides: TGTGCCAGCAGCGAGACAGGGGATAGGTACAATGAGCAGTTCTTC. This encodes CASSETGDRYNEQFF.

The J gene is TRBJ2-3, the V gene TRBV4-1, with 7 positions matching TRBD1. The germline gives CDR1 MGHRA, CDR2 YSYEKL. The CDR3 consists of 14 residues. V lost 4 bases and J lost 3; bases outside the gene matches: 4. The CDR3 region is CASSPGTATDTQYF. CDR3 DNA sequence: TGCGCCAGCAGCCCAGGGACAGCTACAGATACGCAGTATTTT.

This sequence joins TRBV7-9 and TRBJ2-5; 8 bases match TRBD2. Near its end, the DNA agrees better with TRBJ2-7, so the J call may be wrong. Germline CDR1 is SEHNR and CDR2 is FQNEAQ (reference sequence). The CDR3 runs to 17 residues. Here the CDR3 DNA reads TGTGCCAGCAGCCCCCGGGGGGGCGGATTAGTTCTCAACGAGCAGTACTTC. It specifies CASSPRGGGLVLNEQYF.

This clone was counted once. V usage is TRBV29-1 and J usage is TRBJ2-7; unclear D gene. The CDR3 is 13 residues long. V lost 4 bases and J 1 base, leaving 11 bases between the germline ends. Germline V lookup: CDR1 SQVTM, CDR2 ANQGSEA. CDR3 loop: CSVATHYSYEQYF. The DNA for the CDR3 is TGCAGCGTTGCTACTCATTATTCCTACGAGCAGTACTTC.

V and J are TRBV28 and TRBJ2-6, with no clear D. The CDR3 totals 15 residues. Germline assignment: CDR1 MDHEN and CDR2 SYDVKM. V lost 7 bases and J lost 7, with 17 bases in between. The CDR3 nucleotides are TGTGCCAGCAACACCCCGGGTGTAGGAGCCAACGTCCTGACTTTC. Translated: CASNTPGVGANVLTF.

This clone was detected a few times. The rearrangement uses TRBV5-6 and TRBJ1-5, with 9 nucleotides matching TRBD1. V shed 0 bases and J 2 bases; nucleotides not matched to a gene: 0. Germline values: CDR1 SGHDT, CDR2 YYEEEE. The CDR3 totals 15 residues. The CDR3 here is CASSLGTGGNQPQHF. The CDR3 DNA reads TGTGCCAGCAGCTTGGGGACAGGGGGCAATCAGCCCCAGCATTTT.